This T cell receptor beta chain comes out of a study of blood T cell repertoires in COVID-19. The overall study: Collection of acute and convalescent COVID-19 samples took place in the United States, Italy and Spain. PBMCs, B-cell-depleted T cells, or T cells provided the cDNA or gDNA that made up the material.

In germline, CDR1 is MNHEY, CDR2 SVGAGI. V was cut by 9 bases and J by 3 bases, with 18 bases left in between. This CDR3 region has 14 residues. In the original processing: Estimated nucleated cell counts came from reference gene primer amplification. The repertoire was sequenced with immunoSEQ multiplex PCR; TCRdb's copy has only in-frame clones and lacks some. V, J and clone size were drawn from that table, and D and trimming were deduced from the DNA. The sample yields 30,000 or so clones, roughly nine tenths seen once. The receptor's source is a human donor with active COVID-19. The donor label of this sample is uncertain. The V call is TRBV6-5, the J call TRBJ2-7, with a possible D match to TRBD2 (5 bases). Sequencing was done on a sample of peripheral blood. The CDR3 spells CASSRVSLIYEQYF. The DNA of the CDR3 is TGTGCCAGTTCGAGGGTATCCCTAATCTACGAGCAGTACTTC.